The 18 T cell receptor beta chains listed next were all sequenced from one sample in a study of OX40 agonist ivuxolimab in advanced cancers. Library preparation employed the immunoSEQ multiplex PCR assay. TCRdb mirrors the immuneACCESS table, restricted to in-frame sequences. Some clones are absent from its copies; in checked studies, under half trace to an unresolved V gene, and the reason for the others is unknown. The sample contains around 76,000 clones, 90% to 95% of them found a single time. About a fifth of the sample belongs to the ten largest clones. Sequenced material: CD4+ or CD8+ T cells sorted from blood, taken in a trial of the OX40 agonist ivuxolimab. The source of these receptors is an adult with an advanced solid tumor such as melanoma, head and neck, liver or kidney cancer.

The rearrangement uses TRBV29-1 and TRBJ1-1; 7 positions match TRBD1. This CDR3 is 11 amino acids long. V was clipped by 6 bases and J by 5 bases; unmatched bases: 3. Germline-derived CDR1 and CDR2 are SQVTM and ANQGSEA. The CDR3 coding sequence is TGCAGCGTCGACAGGGAAACTGAAGCTTTCTTT. Protein: CSVDRETEAFF.

This sequence joins TRBV5-5 and TRBJ1-1; D may be TRBD1 (6 bases). The V end lost 4 bases, the J end lost 3 bases, and 13 bases lay between the germline ends. The CDR3 consists of 14 residues. Germline lookup yields CDR1 SGHKS and CDR2 YYEKEE (reference sequence). CDR3 DNA sequence: TGTGCCAGCAGCCCGGTCGGGGGCCACACTGAAGCTTTCTTT. Its translation is CASSPVGGHTEAFF. Full variable domain (rest looked up from reference TRBV5-5 and TRBJ1-1): DAGVTQSPTHLIKTRGQQVTLRCSPISGHKSVSWYQQVLGQGPQFIFQYYEKEERGRGNFPDRFSARQFPNYSSELNVNALLLGDSALYLCASSPVGGHTEAFFGQGTRLTVV.

The V call is TRBV7-6, the J call TRBJ2-3; 10 nucleotides align to TRBD2. J lost 4 bases, V lost 5 bases, and 6 bases had no gene match. Germline CDR1 reads SGHVS; CDR2 reads FNYEAQ. The CDR3 is made up of 15 amino acids. The CDR3 sequence is CASSLPGTSADTQYF. The CDR3 nucleotides are TGTGCCAGCAGCCTACCCGGGACTAGCGCAGATACGCAGTATTTT.

J is TRBJ1-2 and V is TRBV6-6, with TRBD1 as a possible D gene (6 bases). The CDR3 spans 14 residues. Germline V lookup: CDR1 MNHNY, CDR2 SVGAGI (reference sequence). The V end lost 3 bases, the J end lost 1 base, and 9 bases lay between the germline ends. Here the CDR3 DNA reads TGTGCCAGCAGTTATAGGGACAATAACTATGGCTACACCTTC. It encodes CASSYRDNNYGYTF.

The genes are TRBV28 and TRBJ2-1; D tentatively reads TRBD1 or TRBD2 (5 bases each). V lost 3 bases and J 8 bases, leaving 20 bases between the germline ends. The germline CDR1 and CDR2 sequences are MDHEN and SYDVKM. CDR3 length: 16 amino acids. DNA of the CDR3: TGTGCCAGCAGTTTGCGGCCGGGACCGTCGTCTGATGAGCAGTTCTTC. Amino acids: CASSLRPGPSSDEQFF. The variable domain in full, completed from reference TRBV28 and TRBJ2-1, reads DVKVTQSSRYLVKRTGEKVFLECVQDMDHENMFWYRQDPGLGLRLIYFSYDVKMKEKGDIPEGYSVSREKKERFSLILESASTNQTSMYLCASSLRPGPSSDEQFFGPGTRLTVL.

The gene calls are TRBV5-1 and TRBJ1-3; 8 nucleotides align to TRBD1. CDR1 is SGHRS, CDR2 YFSETQ, per germline. This CDR3 spans 15 amino acids. Trimming cost V 0 bases and J 1 base; bases outside gene matches: 0. CDR3 sequence: CASSLGTGSGNTIYF. The CDR3 nucleotides are TGCGCCAGCAGCTTGGGGACAGGGTCTGGAAACACCATATATTTT.

This rearrangement joins TRBV6-5 to TRBJ1-3, with D possibly TRBD1 on 6 matching bases. V lost 6 bases, J lost 2 bases, and 14 bases lay in between. The CDR3 totals 15 residues. In germline, CDR1 is MNHEY, CDR2 SVGAGI. CDR3 sequence reads: CASRTGGGAGNTIYF. Written as DNA, the CDR3 is TGTGCCAGCAGAACCGGGGGCGGTGCTGGAAACACCATATATTTT.

V usage is TRBV20-1 and J usage is TRBJ1-2; the D is unclear. Germline V gene sequence: CDR1 DFQATT, CDR2 SNEGSKA (reference sequence). V was trimmed by 4 bases and J by 7 bases, leaving 7 bases between them. This CDR3 comprises 10 residues. The CDR3 here is CSAIKSGYTF. The CDR3 DNA sequence: TGCAGTGCTATTAAGTCTGGCTACACCTTC.

V usage is TRBV19 and J usage is TRBJ2-1; D remains ambiguous. Germline CDR1 LNHDA, CDR2 SQIVND (reference sequence). Between the trimmed V and J ends, which lost 0 bases and 8 bases, there was a span of 14 bases. The CDR3 is made up of 15 amino acids. CDR3 protein: CASSIELSEADEQFF. Here the CDR3 DNA reads TGTGCCAGTAGTATAGAACTATCCGAGGCAGATGAGCAGTTCTTC.

This clone was recorded only once. The chain employs TRBV18 and TRBJ2-7; D might be TRBD1 (6 bases). CDR1 KGHSH and CDR2 LQKENI come from the germline V gene. The germline V and J ends were trimmed by 2 bases and 5 bases, with 37 bases remaining between them. The CDR3 extends over 22 amino acids. The CDR3 loop is CASSPISTNTAGQRSTGDEQYF. Here the CDR3 DNA reads TGTGCCAGCTCACCAATAAGTACCAATACCGCCGGACAGAGATCGACCGGGGACGAGCAGTACTTC.

The chain couples TRBV7-2 to TRBJ2-1, with D uncertain. The length of the CDR3 is 16 residues. CDR1 is SGHTA, CDR2 FQGNSA, per germline. Deletions cut 5 bases from V and 0 bases from J, with 14 bases between. CDR3 in DNA: TGTGCCAGCAGCCCTATCGCACGGAGCTCCTACAATGAGCAGTTCTTC. This codes for CASSPIARSSYNEQFF.

The sample holds a few counts of this clone. V is TRBV4-2 and J is TRBJ1-4; D unclear. Germline V lookup: CDR1 LGHNA, CDR2 YNFKEQ. CDR3 length: 12 amino acids. V was clipped by 0 bases and J by 12 bases, with 8 bases between them. CDR3 in amino acids: CASSQEGPELFF. The CDR3 nucleotides read TGTGCCAGCAGCCAAGAGGGTCCGGAACTGTTTTTT.

The CDR3 coding sequence is TGTGCCGCCGGACAGGGACCAAACGAGCAGTACTTC. This codes for CAAGQGPNEQYF. The V gene is TRBV6-5, the J gene TRBJ2-7; 8 nucleotides align to TRBD1. Per germline, CDR1 MNHEY and CDR2 SVGAGI. The CDR3 has 12 residues. V trimming: 11 bases; J trimming: 5 bases; junction bases outside the gene matches: 8.

This clone was seen only a few times. The rearrangement uses TRBV11-3 and TRBJ2-7; 9 nucleotides agree with TRBD1. This CDR3 is 12 amino acids long. After removal of 10 bases from V and 2 bases from J, the junction contained 3 bases not matched to a gene. Looked up from germline, CDR1 is SGHNT and CDR2 is YENEEA. The CDR3 DNA is TGTGCCACCGGACAGGGGACCTACGAGCAGTACTTC. Protein product: CATGQGTYEQYF. Variable domain in full (rest from reference TRBV11-3 and TRBJ2-7): EAGVVQSPRYKIIEKKQPVAFWCNPISGHNTLYWYLQNLGQGPELLIRYENEEAVDDSQLPKDRFSAERLKGVDSTLKIQPAELGDSAVYLCATGQGTYEQYFGPGTRLTVT.

J is TRBJ2-7 and V is TRBV5-1; D is uncertain. Germline V CDR1 and CDR2: SGHRS, YFSETQ. This CDR3 contains 12 residues. Trimming pared 5 bases from V and 7 bases from J, leaving 13 bases between. CDR3 coding DNA: TGCGCCAGCAGGGGCGCCCCGGGTGAGCAGTACTTC. It translates to CASRGAPGEQYF. The whole variable domain, filled in from reference TRBV5-1 and TRBJ2-7, reads KAGVTQTPRYLIKTRGQQVTLSCSPISGHRSVSWYQQTPGQGLQFLFEYFSETQRNKGNFPGRFSGRQFSNSRSEMNVSTLELGDSALYLCASRGAPGEQYFGPGTRLTVT.

The rearrangement uses TRBV2 and TRBJ1-5; D is ambiguous. This CDR3 contains 15 residues. CDR1 SNHLY and CDR2 FYNNEI come from the germline V gene. With 1 base removed from V and 4 bases from J, the gap between germline ends came to 11 bases. CDR3 protein: CASSEGGSRNQPQHF. For the CDR3, the DNA is TGTGCCAGCAGTGAAGGCGGATCGAGGAATCAGCCCCAGCATTTT.

This sequence joins TRBV7-9 and TRBJ1-2; TRBD1 might be the D (5 bases). Germline V lookup: CDR1 SEHNR, CDR2 FQNEAQ (reference sequence). V was shortened by 1 base and J by 0 bases, with 15 bases between the two germline ends. The CDR3 covers 17 residues. This CDR3 is CASSLGSGVEANYGYTF. The CDR3 DNA reads as TGTGCCAGCAGCTTAGGTTCGGGGGTTGAAGCTAACTATGGCTACACCTTC.

The V gene is TRBV2, the J gene TRBJ2-7; maybe TRBD1 (6 bases). The V and J ends lost 1 base and 4 bases respectively, with 20 bases between them. The CDR3 spans 17 residues. Per germline, CDR1 SNHLY and CDR2 FYNNEI. The CDR3 bases are TGTGCCAGCAGTGAAGTATGGGGGCTAAGGACCTCGTACGAGCAGTACTTC. It encodes CASSEVWGLRTSYEQYF.